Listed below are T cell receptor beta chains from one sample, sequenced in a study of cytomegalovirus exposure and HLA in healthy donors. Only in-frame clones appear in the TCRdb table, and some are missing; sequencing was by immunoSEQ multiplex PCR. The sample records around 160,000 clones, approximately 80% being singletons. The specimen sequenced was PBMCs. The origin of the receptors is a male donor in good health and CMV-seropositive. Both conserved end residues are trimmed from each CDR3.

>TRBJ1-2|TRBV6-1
ASSQGQEYYGYT
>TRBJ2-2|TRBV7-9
ASSLASNTGELF
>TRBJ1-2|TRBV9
ASSEAGAGYGYT
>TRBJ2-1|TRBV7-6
ASSSTRLAGPGNEQF
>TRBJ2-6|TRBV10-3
AISSGQVTSDVLT
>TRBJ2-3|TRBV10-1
ASSDPARPTDTQY
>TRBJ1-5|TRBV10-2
ASSERGYQPQH
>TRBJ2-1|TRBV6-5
ASSRGGVLNEQF
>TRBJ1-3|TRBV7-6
ASSLSQGSLSGNTIY
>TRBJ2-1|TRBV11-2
ASSSGALGYNEQF
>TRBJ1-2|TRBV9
ASSVAGAPEGYT
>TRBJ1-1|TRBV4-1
ASSQETVNTEAF
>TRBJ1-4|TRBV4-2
ASSPTGDNEKLF
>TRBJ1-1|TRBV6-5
ASSSQVEAF
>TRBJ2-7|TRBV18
ASSATDTSYEQY
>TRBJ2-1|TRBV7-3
ASSSADPSGGARNEQF
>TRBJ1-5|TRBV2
ASREQTGIDQPQH
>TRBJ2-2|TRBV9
ASSVASGQDTTGELF
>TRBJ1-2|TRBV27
AGNPIGTATYGYT
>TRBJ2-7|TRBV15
ATSSGVGAYEQY
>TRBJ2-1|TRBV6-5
ASSYSPTGGQNEQF
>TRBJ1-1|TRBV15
ATSRQGGTEAF
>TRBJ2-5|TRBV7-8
ASSPVRRRAMETQY
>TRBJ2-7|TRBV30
AWTAPRVYEQY
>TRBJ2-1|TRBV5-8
ASSLGLAIYNEQF
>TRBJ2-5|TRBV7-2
ASSINSGGAGETQY
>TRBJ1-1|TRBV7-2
ASSLGTSLNTEAF
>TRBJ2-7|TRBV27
ASSHPGGPFSEQY
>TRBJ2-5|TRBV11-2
ASRTGGRETQY
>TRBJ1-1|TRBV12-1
ASSCRETGSTEAF
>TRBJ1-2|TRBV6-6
ASSTRGDRGAYGYT
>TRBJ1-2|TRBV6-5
ASSSSGGANYGYT
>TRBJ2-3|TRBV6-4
ASSDGAGGTDTQY
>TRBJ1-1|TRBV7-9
ASSLASGTEAF
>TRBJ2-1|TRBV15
ATSRERPWSSYNEQF
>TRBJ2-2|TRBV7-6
ASSFKPPGTATGELF
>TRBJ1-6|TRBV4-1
ASSRTRESPLH
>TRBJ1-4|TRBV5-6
ASSLGREGHEKLF
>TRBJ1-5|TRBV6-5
ASPLQVSNQPQH
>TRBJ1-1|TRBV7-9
ASSLVSGSEAF
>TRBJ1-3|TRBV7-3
ASSLTGGNSGNTIY